The T cell receptor beta chain under discussion was sequenced for a study of T-cell reconstitution after alpha-beta-depleted transplantation in children. Study-wide results and caveats: At the one-year point after transplant, T-cell counts and TCRbeta diversity were found to come mostly from T cells that had been newly produced. It was surviving recipient T cells and thymic progenitors that gave some patients high TCRbeta diversity at day 60. Two months or so post-transplant, alpha-beta T cells reportedly derived from several hundred expanded graft clones.

The germline gives CDR1 SGHRS, CDR2 YFSETQ. The CDR3 loop spans 12 amino acids. V dropped 6 bases and J dropped 2 bases, with 9 bases sitting between them. This clonotype was observed at least ten times. Its antigen remains unknown. As it was prepared, the TCRbeta library received unique molecular identifiers. In TCRdb, the PCR reads were re-called with MiXCR into one record per CDR3 protein. The data hold 450,000 to 600,000 distinct CDR3 sequences, with roughly 10% observed a single time. The source of this sequence is a child aged 2 to 10 with inherited bone marrow failure, due to receive a stem cell transplant. This sequence joins TRBV5-1 and TRBJ2-7; tentative D call: TRBD2 (6 bases). This material consisted of PBMCs, taken before TCRalphabeta/CD19-depleted stem cell transplant. CDR3 loop: CASTGGAYEQYF. The CDR3 coding sequence is TGCGCCAGCACAGGAGGGGCCTACGAGCAGTACTTC.